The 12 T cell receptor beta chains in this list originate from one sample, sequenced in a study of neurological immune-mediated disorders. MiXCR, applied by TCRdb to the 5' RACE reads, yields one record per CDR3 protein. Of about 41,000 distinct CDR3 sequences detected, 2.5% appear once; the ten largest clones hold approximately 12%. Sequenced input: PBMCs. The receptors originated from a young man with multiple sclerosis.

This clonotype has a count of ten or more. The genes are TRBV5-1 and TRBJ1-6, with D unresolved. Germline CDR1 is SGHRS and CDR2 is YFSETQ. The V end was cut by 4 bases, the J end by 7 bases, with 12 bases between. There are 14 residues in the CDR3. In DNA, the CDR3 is TGCGCCAGCAGCAGCCGGACGGGAAATTCACCCCTCCACTTT. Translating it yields CASSSRTGNSPLHF.

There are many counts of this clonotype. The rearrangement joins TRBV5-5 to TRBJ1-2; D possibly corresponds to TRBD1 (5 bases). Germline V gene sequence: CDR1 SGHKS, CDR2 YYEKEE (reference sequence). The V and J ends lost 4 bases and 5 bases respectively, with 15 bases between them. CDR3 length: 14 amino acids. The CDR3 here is CASSPFGRDYGYTF. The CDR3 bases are TGTGCCAGCAGCCCCTTCGGCAGGGATTATGGCTACACCTTC.

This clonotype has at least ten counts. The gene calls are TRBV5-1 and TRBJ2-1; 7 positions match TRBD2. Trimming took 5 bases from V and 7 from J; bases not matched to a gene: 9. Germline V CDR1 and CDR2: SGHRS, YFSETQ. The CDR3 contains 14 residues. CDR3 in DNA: TGCGCCAGCAGATTACTATCGCGGGGGAATGAGCAGTTCTTC. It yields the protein CASRLLSRGNEQFF.

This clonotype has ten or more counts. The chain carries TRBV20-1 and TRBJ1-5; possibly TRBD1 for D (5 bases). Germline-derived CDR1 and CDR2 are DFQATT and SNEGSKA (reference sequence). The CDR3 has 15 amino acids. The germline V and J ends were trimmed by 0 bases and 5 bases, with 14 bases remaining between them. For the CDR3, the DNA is TGCAGTGCTAGAGATAAGATCAGGGCCCATCAGCCCCAGCATTTT. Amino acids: CSARDKIRAHQPQHF.

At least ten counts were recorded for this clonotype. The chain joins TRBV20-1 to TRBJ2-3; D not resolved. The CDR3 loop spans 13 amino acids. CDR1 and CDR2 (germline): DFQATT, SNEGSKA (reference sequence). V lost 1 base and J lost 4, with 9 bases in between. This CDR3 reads CSARVPHADTQYF. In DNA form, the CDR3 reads TGCAGTGCTAGAGTCCCACATGCAGATACGCAGTATTTT.

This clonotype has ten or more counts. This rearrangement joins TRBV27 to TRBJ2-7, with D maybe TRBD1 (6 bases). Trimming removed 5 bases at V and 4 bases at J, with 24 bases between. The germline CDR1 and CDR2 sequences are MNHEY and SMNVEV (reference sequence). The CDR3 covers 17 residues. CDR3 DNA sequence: TGTGCCAGCAGTATGGTTGTCGGGACACTCACCCGATACGAGCAGTACTTC. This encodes CASSMVVGTLTRYEQYF.

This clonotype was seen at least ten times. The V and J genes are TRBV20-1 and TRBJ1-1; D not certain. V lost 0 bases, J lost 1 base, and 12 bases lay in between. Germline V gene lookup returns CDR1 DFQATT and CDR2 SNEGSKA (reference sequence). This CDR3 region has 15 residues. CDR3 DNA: TGCAGTGCTAGAGAGTACGGGAAGGGGAACACTGAAGCTTTCTTT. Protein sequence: CSAREYGKGNTEAFF.

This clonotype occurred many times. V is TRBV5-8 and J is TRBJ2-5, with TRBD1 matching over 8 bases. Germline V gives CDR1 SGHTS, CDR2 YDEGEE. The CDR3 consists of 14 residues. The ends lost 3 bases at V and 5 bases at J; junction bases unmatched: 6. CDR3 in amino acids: CASSSGQGYETQYF. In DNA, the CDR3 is TGTGCCAGCAGCTCAGGACAGGGATACGAGACCCAGTACTTC.

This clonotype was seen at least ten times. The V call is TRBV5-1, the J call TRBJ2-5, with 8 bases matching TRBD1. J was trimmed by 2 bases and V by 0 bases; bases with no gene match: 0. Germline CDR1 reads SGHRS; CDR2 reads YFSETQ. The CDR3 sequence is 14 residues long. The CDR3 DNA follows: TGCGCCAGCAGCTTGGGACAGGGGCAAGAGACCCAGTACTTC. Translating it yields CASSLGQGQETQYF.

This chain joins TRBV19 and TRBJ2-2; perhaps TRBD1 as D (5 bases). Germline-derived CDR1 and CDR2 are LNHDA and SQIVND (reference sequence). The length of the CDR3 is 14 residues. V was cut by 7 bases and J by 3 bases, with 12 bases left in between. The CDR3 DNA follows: TGTGCCAGTAAAATGCCAGGGTACACCGGGGAGCTGTTTTTT. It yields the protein CASKMPGYTGELFF.

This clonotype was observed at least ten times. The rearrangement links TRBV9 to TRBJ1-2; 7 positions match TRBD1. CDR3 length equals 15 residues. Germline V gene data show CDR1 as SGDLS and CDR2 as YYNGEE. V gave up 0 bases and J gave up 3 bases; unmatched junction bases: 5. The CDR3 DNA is TGTGCCAGCAGCGTAGGACAGGGAATTTACTATGGCTACACCTTC. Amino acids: CASSVGQGIYYGYTF. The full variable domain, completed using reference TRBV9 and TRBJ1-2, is DSGVTQTPKHLITATGQRVTLRCSPRSGDLSVYWYQQSLDQGLQFLIQYYNGEERAKGNILERFSAQQFPDLHSELNLSSLELGDSALYFCASSVGQGIYYGYTFGSGTRLTVV.

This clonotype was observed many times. The CDR3 spells CASSSTENEKLFF. The CDR3 DNA reads TGTGCCAGCAGCTCGACAGAAAATGAAAAACTGTTTTTT. This rearrangement joins TRBV7-9 to TRBJ1-4, with TRBD1 as a possible D gene (5 bases). Germline lookup yields CDR1 SEHNR and CDR2 FQNEAQ (reference sequence). Trimming removed 4 bases at V and 5 bases at J, with 8 bases between. This CDR3 comprises 13 residues.